These 32 T cell receptor beta chains share one sample of origin, sequenced in a study of OX40 agonist ivuxolimab in advanced cancers. The method was immunoSEQ multiplex PCR; TCRdb's version includes in-frame clones alone and lacks a portion of them. This sample has tens of thousands of clones, with more than 70% found just once. Sample: CD4+ or CD8+ T cells sorted from blood, taken in a trial of the OX40 agonist ivuxolimab. Receptors were obtained from an adult with an advanced solid tumor such as melanoma, head and neck, liver or kidney cancer.

This clone has just one count. The V and J genes are TRBV5-6 and TRBJ2-3; 7 nucleotides match TRBD1. The ends lost 3 bases at V and 7 bases at J; junction bases unmatched: 5. The CDR3 has 13 amino acids. CDR1 is SGHDT and CDR2 is YYEEEE in the germline V gene. The CDR3 coding sequence is TGTGCCAGCAGCTCACAGGGGCGGAATACGCAGTATTTT. It codes for CASSSQGRNTQYF. Drawing the rest from reference TRBV5-6 and TRBJ2-3, the complete variable domain is DAGVTQSPTHLIKTRGQQVTLRCSPKSGHDTVSWYQQALGQGPQFIFQYYEEEERQRGNFPDRFSGHQFPNYSSELNVNALLLGDSALYLCASSSQGRNTQYFGPGTRLTVL.

The chain combines TRBV21-1 with TRBJ2-2; no check of the table's D call, TRBD2, against the DNA was made. TRBV21-1 is a listed pseudogene. CDR3 length: 14 residues. This CDR3 is CASSNPPYTGELFF. For the CDR3, the DNA is TGTGCCAGCTCTAACCCCCCTTACACCGGGGAGCTGTTTTTT.

The chain uses TRBV7-6 and TRBJ2-7; 7 bases are shared with TRBD2. Per the germline V gene, CDR1 is SGHVS and CDR2 is FNYEAQ. The CDR3 totals 15 residues. V shed 4 bases, J shed 3 bases, and the junction held 9 bases outside the gene matches. CDR3 DNA sequence: TGTGCCAGCAGCTCCGGGGGGAGATCTAGCTACGAGCAGTACTTC. Translated: CASSSGGRSSYEQYF.

This chain links TRBV7-6 with TRBJ2-7; 8 bases map to TRBD1. The CDR3 runs to 14 residues. With V trimmed by 1 base and J by 2 bases, 1 base remained unmatched. From germline, CDR1 is SGHVS and CDR2 FNYEAQ. For the CDR3, the DNA is TGTGCCAGCAGCTTAGGACAGGGGACCTACGAGCAGTACTTC. Its protein product is CASSLGQGTYEQYF.

DNA of the CDR3: TGTGCCAGCAGCAGGAACACCGGGGAGCTGTTTTTT. This sequence encodes CASSRNTGELFF. The chain carries TRBV9 and TRBJ2-2; D unclear. CDR3 length: 12 amino acids. Trimming took off 4 bases at V and 1 base at J, with 2 bases between the two ends. CDR1 is SGDLS and CDR2 is YYNGEE in the germline V gene.

J is TRBJ1-4 and V is TRBV5-5, with D possibly matching TRBD1 (5 bases). The CDR3 covers 16 residues. V lost 4 bases and J 5 bases, leaving 18 bases between the germline ends. Germline V lookup: CDR1 SGHKS, CDR2 YYEKEE (reference sequence). This CDR3 reads CASSLRLGQPNEKLFF. The CDR3, as DNA: TGTGCCAGCAGCCTCCGGCTGGGGCAGCCGAATGAAAAACTGTTTTTT.

The genes are TRBV6-1 and TRBJ1-5; D is possibly TRBD1 (6 bases). This CDR3 has 13 amino acids. The germline V gene has CDR1 MNHNS and CDR2 SASEGT. V lost 11 bases, J lost 3 bases, and 14 bases lay in between. In DNA form, the CDR3 reads TGTGCCGGGGGGCACCCTTCCAATCAGCCCCAGCATTTT. Encoded protein: CAGGHPSNQPQHF.

CDR3 bases: TGTGCCAGCAGCCCAGCCGGGGGAGCTAATGAAAAACTGTTTTTT. It yields the protein CASSPAGGANEKLFF. V is TRBV11-3 and J is TRBJ1-4, with D tentatively TRBD1 (5 bases). There are 15 residues in the CDR3. Looked up from germline, CDR1 is SGHNT and CDR2 is YENEEA. V gave up 5 bases and J gave up 3 bases, with 13 bases separating them.

The chain links TRBV7-9 to TRBJ2-7, with TRBD2 matching over 8 bases. The V gene end was trimmed by 7 bases and the J gene end by 4 bases; junction bases not matched to a gene: 9. Germline V gene data show CDR1 as SEHNR and CDR2 as FQNEAQ (reference sequence). The CDR3 is made up of 14 amino acids. This CDR3 is CASTRNSGIYEQYF. The CDR3 DNA follows: TGTGCCAGCACCCGTAATAGCGGGATATACGAGCAGTACTTC.

This clone was detected once. V gene TRBV9 combines with J gene TRBJ2-1; the D gene is possibly TRBD2 (6 bases). The CDR3 length is 15 residues. Germline CDR1 is SGDLS and CDR2 is YYNGEE. V was pared by 0 bases and J by 4 bases, with 11 bases between. CDR3 bases: TGTGCCAGCAGCGTAGAGATAGCGGTTTACAATGAGCAGTTCTTC. Translation: CASSVEIAVYNEQFF. The whole variable domain, remainder taken from reference TRBV9 and TRBJ2-1, is DSGVTQTPKHLITATGQRVTLRCSPRSGDLSVYWYQQSLDQGLQFLIQYYNGEERAKGNILERFSAQQFPDLHSELNLSSLELGDSALYFCASSVEIAVYNEQFFGPGTRLTVL.

This clone came up once. V is TRBV7-8 and J is TRBJ1-5; D perhaps matches TRBD1 (5 bases). The ends were cut back, 5 bases at V and 1 base at J, with 15 bases in the middle. This CDR3 has 16 residues. Germline loops: CDR1 SGHVS, CDR2 FQNEAQ. CDR3 sequence: CASSLRPRVSNQPQHF. Written as DNA, the CDR3 is TGTGCCAGCAGCCTTAGGCCCAGGGTCAGCAATCAGCCCCAGCATTTT.

The chain links TRBV5-4 to TRBJ2-5; 9 bases are a match to TRBD1. Trimming removed 2 bases from V and 4 bases from J; junction bases left unmatched: 3. CDR1 is SGHNT, CDR2 YYREEE, per germline (reference sequence). The CDR3 is 14 residues long. The CDR3 DNA reads TGTGCCAGCAGCTTTAGGACAGGGGCAGAGACCCAGTACTTC. Translating it yields CASSFRTGAETQYF.

V usage is TRBV29-1 and J usage is TRBJ2-5, with 8 bases aligning to TRBD1. The V gene's germline CDR1 is SQVTM and CDR2 ANQGSEA. Trimming at V came to 4 bases and at J to 5 bases, leaving 6 bases not matched to a gene. This CDR3 comprises 13 residues. CDR3 nucleotide sequence: TGCAGCGTTGCCGGGAGACAGGGGGAGACCCAGTACTTC. Translating gives CSVAGRQGETQYF.

V and J are TRBV5-8 and TRBJ1-2, with D unclear. Trimming stripped 0 bases from V and 6 bases from J, with 15 bases between. The CDR3 contains 15 residues. The germline V gene encodes CDR1 SGHTS and CDR2 YDEGEE. CDR3: CASSLDVSRSHGYTF. CDR3 bases: TGTGCCAGCAGCTTGGATGTATCTAGATCCCATGGCTACACCTTC.

The CDR3 loop reads CASSLEGQVRGVEQFF. For the CDR3, the DNA is TGCGCCAGCAGCTTGGAGGGACAGGTCAGGGGTGTTGAGCAGTTCTTC. The chain couples TRBV5-1 to TRBJ2-1, with 8 nucleotides matching TRBD1. Germline CDR1 is SGHRS and CDR2 is YFSETQ. The CDR3 runs to 16 residues. The V gene end was trimmed by 0 bases and the J gene end by 9 bases; junction bases not matched to a gene: 11. Combining the CDR3 with reference TRBV5-1 and TRBJ2-1 gives the whole variable domain KAGVTQTPRYLIKTRGQQVTLSCSPISGHRSVSWYQQTPGQGLQFLFEYFSETQRNKGNFPGRFSGRQFSNSRSEMNVSTLELGDSALYLCASSLEGQVRGVEQFFGPGTRLTVL.

The chain couples TRBV7-3 to TRBJ2-5; 8 bases map to TRBD2. CDR3 length: 13 residues. The junction had 4 bases not matched to a gene; V was cut back by 5 bases and J by 5 bases. Germline-derived CDR1 and CDR2 are SGHTA and FQGTGA. Here the CDR3 DNA reads TGTGCCAGCAGCCGACTAGCGACGGAGACCCAGTACTTC. Translated, it gives CASSRLATETQYF.

CDR3 protein: CASSRDSPNTGELFF. The DNA for the CDR3 is TGCGCCAGCAGCCGGGACAGTCCAAACACCGGGGAGCTGTTTTTT. V gene TRBV5-1 combines with J gene TRBJ2-2; TRBD1 matches 7 bases. This CDR3 comprises 15 residues. J was trimmed by 2 bases and V by 4 bases; bases with no gene match: 5. Germline-derived CDR1 and CDR2 are SGHRS and YFSETQ.

The chain employs TRBV30 and TRBJ2-1; 7 nucleotides align to TRBD1. V gave up 3 bases and J gave up 0 bases; unmatched junction bases: 5. The CDR3 has 15 amino acids. Germline V gene data show CDR1 as GTSNPN and CDR2 as SVGIG (reference sequence). CDR3 residues: CAWRDRKASYNEQFF. The CDR3 nucleotides are TGTGCCTGGAGGGACAGGAAGGCCTCCTACAATGAGCAGTTCTTC. Full variable domain (remainder filled in from reference TRBV30 and TRBJ2-1): SQTIHQWPATLVQPVGSPLSLECTVEGTSNPNLYWYRQAAGRGLQLLFYSVGIGQISSEVPQNLSASRPQDRQFILSSKKLLLSDSGFYLCAWRDRKASYNEQFFGPGTRLTVL.

This clone was picked up one time. The rearrangement joins TRBV6-6 to TRBJ2-1; TRBD1 agrees at 9 bases. Germline V gene lookup returns CDR1 MNHNY and CDR2 SVGAGI (reference sequence). Trimming cost V 6 bases and J 8 bases; bases outside gene matches: 11. The CDR3 is 15 amino acids. This CDR3 reads CASRPRGQGAYEQFF. The CDR3 region has the DNA TGTGCCAGCAGACCCCGGGGACAGGGAGCTTATGAGCAGTTCTTC.

The CDR3 nucleotides are TGTGCCAGCAGCTTAGCGGCGGGATTCAATGAGCAGTTCTTC. Translated, it gives CASSLAAGFNEQFF. The chain combines TRBV7-6 with TRBJ2-1; maybe TRBD2 (6 bases). CDR1 is SGHVS and CDR2 is FNYEAQ in the germline V gene. The CDR3 contains 14 residues. Trimming took off 0 bases at V and 6 bases at J, with 9 bases between the two ends.

V usage is TRBV11-1 and J usage is TRBJ2-5; no reliable D call. Germline CDR1 SGHAT, CDR2 FQDESV (reference sequence). The length of the CDR3 is 15 residues. The germline V and J ends were trimmed by 3 bases and 0 bases, with 11 bases remaining between them. CDR3 sequence: CASSFRRLYQETQYF. The DNA of the CDR3 is TGTGCCAGCAGCTTTCGCAGGCTCTACCAAGAGACCCAGTACTTC.

This clone is a singleton in its sample. V gene TRBV13 combines with J gene TRBJ1-3; 9 positions agree with TRBD1. The V gene's germline CDR1 is PRHDT and CDR2 FYEKMQ (reference sequence). The CDR3 sequence is 15 residues long. The trim removed 6 bases at V and 3 bases at J, leaving 6 bases unmatched. The DNA of the CDR3 is TGTGCCAGCAGACCACAGGGGGCAAATGGAAACACCATATATTTT. Encoded protein: CASRPQGANGNTIYF.

This clone has a single count. The V call is TRBV19, the J call TRBJ2-3, with TRBD2 matching 8 bases. Unmatched junction bases numbered 8, after V lost 1 base and J lost 5 bases. Germline V gene sequence: CDR1 LNHDA, CDR2 SQIVND (reference sequence). The CDR3 is made up of 16 amino acids. As DNA, the CDR3 is TGTGCCAGTAGTATAGGACTAGCGAGTTCAGGAGATACGCAGTATTTT. It yields the protein CASSIGLASSGDTQYF.

The chain has TRBV25-1 and TRBJ1-1; D unresolved. This CDR3 has 10 residues. In germline, CDR1 is MGHDK, CDR2 SYGVNS. V was pared by 8 bases and J by 5 bases, with 6 bases between. As DNA, the CDR3 is TGTGCCAGCCGTGCGACTGAAGCTTTCTTT. It specifies CASRATEAFF. The full variable domain, rest sourced from reference TRBV25-1 and TRBJ1-1, is EADIYQTPRYLVIGTGKKITLECSQTMGHDKMYWYQQDPGMELHLIHYSYGVNSTEKGDLSSESTVSRIRTEHFPLTLESARPSHTSQYLCASRATEAFFGQGTRLTVV.

This rearrangement joins TRBV7-3 to TRBJ2-5; D remains ambiguous. CDR3 length: 13 amino acids. Germline V gene lookup returns CDR1 SGHTA and CDR2 FQGTGA. The ends were cut back, 3 bases at V and 0 bases at J, with 5 bases in the middle. In DNA, the CDR3 is TGTGCCAGCAGCTTCGGACACCAAGAGACCCAGTACTTC. It yields the protein CASSFGHQETQYF.

V gene TRBV19 combines with J gene TRBJ1-4, with D tentatively TRBD1 (5 bases). The V end was cut by 5 bases, the J end by 2 bases, with 12 bases between. Germline V CDR1 and CDR2: LNHDA, SQIVND (reference sequence). The length of the CDR3 is 15 residues. CDR3 sequence (DNA): TGTGCCAGTAGTCCTGCCAGGGTTACTAATGAAAAACTGTTTTTT. Its protein product is CASSPARVTNEKLFF. The full variable domain, with the rest looked up from reference TRBV19 and TRBJ1-4, is DGGITQSPKYLFRKEGQNVTLSCEQNLNHDAMYWYRQDPGQGLRLIYYSQIVNDFQKGDIAEGYSVSREKKESFPLTVTSAQKNPTAFYLCASSPARVTNEKLFFGSGTQLSVL.

J is TRBJ1-2 and V is TRBV28, with D unresolved. The germline gives CDR1 MDHEN, CDR2 SYDVKM. The V and J ends lost 6 bases and 5 bases respectively, with 4 bases between them. The CDR3 extends over 10 amino acids. The CDR3 sequence is CASSSYGYTF. The CDR3 DNA is TGTGCCAGCAGCTCATATGGCTACACCTTC.

The sample holds one count of this clone. V usage is TRBV18 and J usage is TRBJ2-5, with D unclear. Trimming cost V 6 bases and J 4 bases, with 12 bases left between them. This CDR3 is 13 amino acids long. Germline lookup yields CDR1 KGHSH and CDR2 LQKENI. CDR3 residues: CASSSPGAETQYF. In DNA, the CDR3 is TGTGCCAGCTCGAGTCCGGGTGCAGAGACCCAGTACTTC.

V is TRBV6-5 and J is TRBJ1-4, with 8 bases lining up with TRBD1. The trim removed 7 bases at V and 6 bases at J, leaving 4 bases unmatched. The CDR3 has 13 residues. Germline V gives CDR1 MNHEY, CDR2 SVGAGI. The CDR3 nucleotides read TGTGCCAGCAAAAGGGGACAGGATGAAAAACTGTTTTTT. Translation: CASKRGQDEKLFF.

This chain uses TRBV5-6 with TRBJ2-5, with D possibly matching TRBD1 (5 bases). Germline V gene data show CDR1 as SGHDT and CDR2 as YYEEEE. The germline V and J ends were trimmed by 3 bases and 1 base, with 10 bases remaining between them. This CDR3 contains 14 residues. CDR3 DNA sequence: TGTGCCAGCAGCTCTGGGGCTGGCCAAGAGACCCAGTACTTC. Translating gives CASSSGAGQETQYF. Filled out from reference TRBV5-6 and TRBJ2-5, the complete variable domain reads DAGVTQSPTHLIKTRGQQVTLRCSPKSGHDTVSWYQQALGQGPQFIFQYYEEEERQRGNFPDRFSGHQFPNYSSELNVNALLLGDSALYLCASSSGAGQETQYFGPGTRLLVL.

J is TRBJ2-7 and V is TRBV6-5; 13 nucleotides match TRBD2. This CDR3 contains 15 residues. Trimming took 5 bases from V and 2 from J; bases not matched to a gene: 3. Per germline, CDR1 MNHEY and CDR2 SVGAGI. The CDR3 sequence is CASSKLAGGTYEQYF. For the CDR3, the DNA is TGTGCCAGCAGTAAACTAGCGGGAGGGACCTACGAGCAGTACTTC.

This sequence joins TRBV7-6 and TRBJ1-1, with D possibly being TRBD1 (6 bases). Germline loops: CDR1 SGHVS, CDR2 FNYEAQ. V shed 3 bases and J shed 3 bases, with 23 bases lying between them. The CDR3 spans 18 residues. The CDR3 nucleotides read TGTGCCAGCAGCTTGAATCTTAGGGGGAACGAGGGCGACACTGAAGCTTTCTTT. Translated, it gives CASSLNLRGNEGDTEAFF.